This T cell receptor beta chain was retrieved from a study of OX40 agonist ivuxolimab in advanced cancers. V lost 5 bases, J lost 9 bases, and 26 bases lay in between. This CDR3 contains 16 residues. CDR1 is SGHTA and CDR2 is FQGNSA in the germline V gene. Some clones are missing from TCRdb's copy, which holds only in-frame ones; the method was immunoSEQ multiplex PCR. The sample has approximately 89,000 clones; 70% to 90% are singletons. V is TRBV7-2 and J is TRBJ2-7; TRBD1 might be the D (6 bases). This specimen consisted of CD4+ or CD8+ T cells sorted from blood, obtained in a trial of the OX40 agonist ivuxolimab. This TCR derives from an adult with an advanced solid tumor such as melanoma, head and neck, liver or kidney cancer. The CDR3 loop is CASSPLPRTDKNGQYF. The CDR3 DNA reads TGTGCCAGCAGCCCCCTTCCTCGGACAGATAAAAACGGGCAGTACTTC.